A single sample is the source of the 30 T cell receptor beta chains below, sequenced in a study of blood T cell repertoires in COVID-19. The protocol was immunoSEQ multiplex PCR, while the TCRdb copy is restricted to in-frame clones and leaves out a portion. The data show approximately 110,000 clones, with 69% seen just once and less than 6.5% held by the top ten. Material for sequencing was peripheral blood. These receptors were collected from an elderly man with acute or convalescent COVID-19.

This chain uses TRBV7-9 with TRBJ1-3; the D is unclear. V gave up 5 bases and J gave up 0 bases, with 8 bases separating them. CDR1 and CDR2 from the germline V gene are SEHNR and FQNEAQ (reference sequence). The CDR3 length is 14 residues. CDR3: CASSEQISGNTIYF. The CDR3 region has the DNA TGTGCCAGCAGCGAACAGATCTCTGGAAACACCATATATTTT. Using reference TRBV7-9 and TRBJ1-3 for the parts outside the CDR3, the full variable domain is DTGVSQNPRHKITKRGQNVTFRCDPISEHNRLYWYRQTLGQGPEFLTYFQNEAQLEKSRLLSDRFSAERPKGSFSTLEIQRTEQGDSAMYLCASSEQISGNTIYFGEGSWLTVV.

The J gene is TRBJ1-3, the V gene TRBV6-5; TRBD1 matches 9 bases. This CDR3 is built from 14 residues. V gave up 6 bases and J gave up 4 bases; unmatched junction bases: 4. Germline V CDR1 and CDR2: MNHEY, SVGAGI. The chain's CDR3 is CASRGTGPGNTIYF. The CDR3 DNA is TGTGCCAGCAGGGGGACAGGGCCAGGAAACACCATATATTTT.

This chain uses TRBV5-4 with TRBJ1-4; D perhaps matches TRBD1 (5 bases). The germline gives CDR1 SGHNT, CDR2 YYREEE (reference sequence). This CDR3 region has 16 residues. Between the trimmed V and J ends, which lost 0 bases and 7 bases, there was a span of 16 bases. In DNA form, the CDR3 reads TGTGCCAGCAGCTTGGACGGGTCCAGGGCGTTTGAAAAACTGTTTTTT. It translates to CASSLDGSRAFEKLFF.

The rearrangement uses TRBV4-2 and TRBJ1-2, with 10 bases lining up with TRBD1. The CDR3 spans 17 residues. CDR1 is LGHNA, CDR2 YNFKEQ, per germline. V lost 0 bases to trimming and J lost 4 bases; unmatched junction nucleotides: 8. The DNA for the CDR3 is TGTGCCAGCAGCCAAGATCCCGGGACAGGGGTTCTCTATGGCTACACCTTC. Translation: CASSQDPGTGVLYGYTF.

Comments on this clone: This specimen includes other DNA sequences encoding the same CDR3. The chain has TRBV6-2 or TRBV6-3 and TRBJ2-1, with 12 nucleotides matching TRBD2. CDR1 is MNHEY, CDR2 SVGEGT, per germline. V was clipped by 3 bases and J by 5 bases; unmatched bases: 5. This CDR3 has 16 residues. The CDR3 coding sequence is TGTGCCAGCAGTTATCGTGGACTAGCGGGAAACAATGAGCAGTTCTTC. Translating gives CASSYRGLAGNNEQFF.

The chain carries TRBV7-9 and TRBJ2-1; 9 nucleotides match TRBD1. The V gene end was trimmed by 3 bases and the J gene end by 7 bases; junction bases not matched to a gene: 10. This CDR3 contains 16 residues. Germline V lookup: CDR1 SEHNR, CDR2 FQNEAQ (reference sequence). The DNA for the CDR3 is TGTGCCAGCAGCTTCCCGACAGGGGGTGGGATGAATGAGCAGTTCTTC. Translation gives CASSFPTGGGMNEQFF.

Only one count was recorded for this clone. In nucleotides, the CDR3 is TGTGCCAGCAGCTTAGATCGGGGTAGCTCCTATAATTCACCCCTCCACTTT. It is translated as CASSLDRGSSYNSPLHF. The chain joins TRBV7-8 to TRBJ1-6; D is unclear. Germline V gene data show CDR1 as SGHVS and CDR2 as FQNEAQ. The V end was cut by 1 base, the J end by 0 bases, with 10 bases between. The CDR3 covers 17 residues.

The V call is TRBV5-1, the J call TRBJ2-7; 11 nucleotides line up with TRBD1. There are 15 residues in the CDR3. V trimming: 4 bases; J trimming: 1 base; junction bases outside the gene matches: 4. CDR1 and CDR2 (germline): SGHRS, YFSETQ. CDR3 loop: CASSQGQGGSYEQYF. CDR3 nucleotides: TGCGCCAGCAGCCAGGGACAGGGGGGATCCTACGAGCAGTACTTC.

The chain has TRBV19 and TRBJ2-1, with TRBD2 matching 7 bases. The germline V gene has CDR1 LNHDA and CDR2 SQIVND (reference sequence). Trimming removed 4 bases from V and 7 bases from J; junction bases left unmatched: 10. The CDR3 covers 15 residues. This CDR3 is CASSRWEGIMNEQFF. DNA for the CDR3: TGTGCCAGTAGTAGGTGGGAGGGCATAATGAATGAGCAGTTCTTC. Looking up the rest from reference TRBV19 and TRBJ2-1 gives the full variable domain: DGGITQSPKYLFRKEGQNVTLSCEQNLNHDAMYWYRQDPGQGLRLIYYSQIVNDFQKGDIAEGYSVSREKKESFPLTVTSAQKNPTAFYLCASSRWEGIMNEQFFGPGTRLTVL.

This rearrangement joins TRBV13 to TRBJ2-3; D remains ambiguous. The CDR3 has 14 residues. V lost 4 bases and J 2 bases, leaving 10 bases between the germline ends. CDR1 is PRHDT, CDR2 FYEKMQ, per germline (reference sequence). The CDR3 sequence: CASSSSIYTDTQYF. The CDR3, as DNA: TGTGCCAGCAGCTCTTCGATCTACACAGATACGCAGTATTTT.

Comments on this clone: Other DNA sequences of this sample code for an identical CDR3. The CDR3 loop reads CASRAAGGYNEQFF. Here the CDR3 DNA reads TGTGCCAGTAGGGCAGCGGGAGGATACAATGAGCAGTTCTTC. The chain is built from TRBV19 and TRBJ2-1; 9 nucleotides align to TRBD2. Per the germline V gene, CDR1 is LNHDA and CDR2 is SQIVND (reference sequence). The CDR3 contains 14 residues. Trimming at V came to 6 bases and at J to 4 bases, leaving 4 bases not matched to a gene.

The chain has TRBV27 and TRBJ2-7, with TRBD1 matching over 9 bases. After removal of 3 bases from V and 6 bases from J, the junction contained 9 bases not matched to a gene. The CDR3 sequence is 15 residues long. The germline V gene encodes CDR1 MNHEY and CDR2 SMNVEV (reference sequence). CDR3 residues: CASSLTGTGRLEQYF. The CDR3 bases are TGTGCCAGCAGTTTGACCGGGACAGGGCGTCTCGAGCAGTACTTC.

This rearrangement joins TRBV6-2 or TRBV6-3 to TRBJ2-5; 12 bases line up with TRBD2. The germline gives CDR1 MNHEY, CDR2 SVGEGT. J lost 9 bases, V lost 0 bases, and 8 bases had no gene match. This CDR3 is built from 16 residues. CDR3 coding DNA: TGTGCCAGCAGTTACTCGCTGACTAGCGGGGGTGGGGCCCAGTACTTC. Protein product: CASSYSLTSGGGAQYF.

The chain is built from TRBV28 and TRBJ1-2; 8 bases are shared with TRBD1. The CDR3 sequence is 13 residues long. J was trimmed by 8 bases and V by 6 bases; bases with no gene match: 8. CDR1 MDHEN and CDR2 SYDVKM come from the germline V gene. CDR3 amino acids: CASRAGGRDGYTF. As DNA, the CDR3 is TGTGCCAGCAGAGCAGGGGGCAGGGACGGCTACACCTTC.

This chain uses TRBV3-1 (or the pseudogene TRBV3-2) with TRBJ1-5; D unresolved. Trimming took off 3 bases at V and 6 bases at J, with 9 bases between the two ends. Per the germline V gene, CDR1 is LGHDT and CDR2 is YNNKEL (reference sequence). This CDR3 is 13 amino acids long. The CDR3 coding sequence is TGTGCCAGCAGCCAGGGAGACGGTCAGCCCCAGCATTTT. Its translation: CASSQGDGQPQHF.

The CDR3 region has the DNA TGTGCCAGCAGCTTAGGGGGGGGTAAGAGTGAGCAGTTCTTC. Protein sequence: CASSLGGGKSEQFF. This rearrangement joins TRBV11-3 to TRBJ2-1; TRBD2 agrees at 7 bases. The CDR3 consists of 14 residues. J was trimmed by 9 bases and V by 1 base; bases with no gene match: 6. Germline loops: CDR1 SGHNT, CDR2 YENEEA. Looking up the rest from reference TRBV11-3 and TRBJ2-1 gives the full variable domain: EAGVVQSPRYKIIEKKQPVAFWCNPISGHNTLYWYLQNLGQGPELLIRYENEEAVDDSQLPKDRFSAERLKGVDSTLKIQPAELGDSAVYLCASSLGGGKSEQFFGPGTRLTVL.

The chain employs TRBV5-1 and TRBJ2-3, with 8 bases that match TRBD1. The ends lost 3 bases at V and 4 bases at J; junction bases unmatched: 4. Per the germline V gene, CDR1 is SGHRS and CDR2 is YFSETQ. The CDR3 consists of 14 residues. The CDR3, as DNA: TGCGCCAGCAGCTGGACGGACAGGGCAGATACGCAGTATTTT. Translation gives CASSWTDRADTQYF.

The chain joins TRBV9 to TRBJ1-2, with 9 bases matching TRBD1. In germline, CDR1 is SGDLS, CDR2 YYNGEE. The J segment lost 0 bases and the V segment lost 4 bases, leaving 10 bases of the junction unmatched. This CDR3 has 17 amino acids. CDR3 nucleotide sequence: TGTGCCAGCAGCCCGGGACAGGGTAAAGGAGCTAACTATGGCTACACCTTC. It translates to CASSPGQGKGANYGYTF.

The chain carries TRBV9 and TRBJ1-2; D is ambiguous. This CDR3 is 14 amino acids long. V was pared by 2 bases and J by 1 base, with 9 bases between. Germline V gene sequence: CDR1 SGDLS, CDR2 YYNGEE. CDR3 sequence reads: CASSVAQNNYGYTF. The CDR3 nucleotides read TGTGCCAGCAGCGTCGCACAGAATAACTATGGCTACACCTTC.

The rearrangement joins TRBV24-1 to TRBJ2-1, with TRBD2 matching 8 bases. With V trimmed by 3 bases and J by 4 bases, 4 bases remained unmatched. The CDR3 is made up of 15 amino acids. Germline CDR1 and CDR2: KGHDR and SFDVKD. In nucleotides, the CDR3 is TGTGCCACCAGTGATACTAGCGGACCTTACAATGAGCAGTTCTTC. It encodes CATSDTSGPYNEQFF.

The chain couples TRBV2 to TRBJ1-5, with 8 positions matching TRBD1. Trimming at V came to 1 base and at J to 6 bases, leaving 2 bases not matched to a gene. The CDR3 sequence is 14 residues long. The germline V gene has CDR1 SNHLY and CDR2 FYNNEI. CDR3 loop: CASSEGQGSQPQHF. CDR3 sequence (DNA): TGTGCCAGCAGTGAAGGACAGGGGAGTCAGCCCCAGCATTTT.

The sample holds many counts of this clone. This rearrangement joins TRBV20-1 to TRBJ2-7; 7 nucleotides align to TRBD2. The CDR3 loop spans 14 amino acids. Looked up from germline, CDR1 is DFQATT and CDR2 is SNEGSKA (reference sequence). Unmatched junction bases numbered 6, after V lost 3 bases and J lost 1 base. The DNA for the CDR3 is TGCAGTGCTAGTACCCCTAGCGGATCCTACGAGCAGTACTTC. Translating it yields CSASTPSGSYEQYF.

V is TRBV20-1 and J is TRBJ2-2; the match to TRBD1 covers 8 bases. J was trimmed by 3 bases and V by 3 bases; bases with no gene match: 12. There are 17 residues in the CDR3. The germline V gene encodes CDR1 DFQATT and CDR2 SNEGSKA (reference sequence). Here the CDR3 reads CSASLSADRGYTGELFF. The DNA of the CDR3 is TGCAGTGCTAGTTTATCGGCTGACAGGGGATACACCGGGGAGCTGTTTTTT.

The chain employs TRBV10-1 and TRBJ2-1, with TRBD2 matching over 15 bases. CDR1 and CDR2 from the germline V gene are WNHNN and SYGVQD (reference sequence). The CDR3 spans 19 residues. The ends lost 7 bases at V and 6 bases at J; junction bases unmatched: 16. The CDR3 sequence is CASNITTGTSGRTSNEQFF. CDR3 coding DNA: TGCGCCAGCAACATTACCACCGGGACTAGCGGGAGGACTAGCAATGAGCAGTTCTTC.

Here the CDR3 DNA reads TGTGCCAGTAGTACGCGGACAGGCGTCTCCTATAATTCACCCCTCCACTTT. Its protein product is CASSTRTGVSYNSPLHF. The genes are TRBV19 and TRBJ1-6; 7 nucleotides agree with TRBD1. The CDR3 length is 17 residues. Germline CDR1 reads LNHDA; CDR2 reads SQIVND (reference sequence). The trim removed 4 bases at V and 0 bases at J, leaving 6 bases unmatched.

The chain links TRBV7-2 to TRBJ2-6; 7 nucleotides align to TRBD1. The CDR3 has 16 residues. Germline trimming cut 7 bases from V and 0 bases from J; bases unmatched to any gene: 6. Germline CDR1 is SGHTA and CDR2 is FQGNSA. The CDR3 here is CASTKHRGSGANVLTF. DNA of the CDR3: TGTGCCAGCACCAAACACAGGGGCTCTGGGGCCAACGTCCTGACTTTC.

This chain uses TRBV2 with TRBJ2-2; TRBD2 is a possible D gene (5 bases). Germline V CDR1 and CDR2: SNHLY, FYNNEI. The length of the CDR3 is 12 residues. Trimming stripped 8 bases from V and 4 bases from J, with 8 bases between. CDR3 amino acids: CASGEFTGELFF. The CDR3 region has the DNA TGTGCCAGCGGGGAGTTCACCGGGGAGCTGTTTTTT. Based on the CDR3 plus reference TRBV2 and TRBJ2-2, the full variable domain is EPEVTQTPSHQVTQMGQEVILRCVPISNHLYFYWYRQILGQKVEFLVSFYNNEISEKSEIFDDQFSVERPDGSNFTLKIRSTKLEDSAMYFCASGEFTGELFFGEGSRLTVL.

In this sample, this clone turned up a few times. V gene TRBV10-2 combines with J gene TRBJ2-3; no reliable D call. This CDR3 comprises 15 residues. V was pared by 4 bases and J by 2 bases, with 13 bases between. Germline lookup yields CDR1 WSHSY and CDR2 SAAADI. The CDR3 is CASSGRDLTTDTQYF. CDR3 nucleotides: TGCGCCAGCAGTGGGAGAGATTTGACCACAGATACGCAGTATTTT.

The J gene is TRBJ2-7, the V gene TRBV7-8, with D possibly TRBD2 on 6 matching bases. Germline loops: CDR1 SGHVS, CDR2 FQNEAQ. The CDR3 totals 12 residues. V dropped 3 bases and J dropped 9 bases, with 12 bases sitting between them. The CDR3 bases are TGTGCCAGCAGCTTTGGGGAGGCAGGGCAGTACTTC. It encodes CASSFGEAGQYF. Based on the CDR3 plus reference TRBV7-8 and TRBJ2-7, the full variable domain is GAGVSQSPRYKVAKRGQDVALRCDPISGHVSLFWYQQALGQGPEFLTYFQNEAQLDKSGLPSDRFFAERPEGSVSTLKIQRTQQEDSAVYLCASSFGEAGQYFGPGTRLTVT.

The gene calls are TRBV10-3 and TRBJ2-7; D call uncertain. Trimming cost V 0 bases and J 0 bases, with 6 bases left between them. Germline values: CDR1 ENHRY, CDR2 SYGVKD. The CDR3 sequence is 14 residues long. The CDR3 protein is CAISESLYSYEQYF. CDR3 coding DNA: TGTGCCATCAGTGAGTCATTGTACTCCTACGAGCAGTACTTC.